This TCR beta chain was sequenced in a study of CD8 T cells in ankylosing spondylitis. Study-level results: Ankylosing spondylitis blood seemed to carry a telltale TCR beta motif made of under 10 highly homologous variants. The disease-linked clones had a CD8+ phenotype and low blood frequencies. Significant enrichment of disease-linked clones was reportedly seen in matched ankylosing spondylitis synovial fluid.

Germline V gives CDR1 PRHDT, CDR2 FYEKMQ (reference sequence). V lost 5 bases and J 1 base, leaving 16 bases between the germline ends. This CDR3 comprises 16 residues. Concerning this clonotype itself: The antigen is unknown.

5'-RACE, quantitative and with molecular barcodes, yielded the TCR beta libraries. TCRdb called the 5' RACE reads again in MiXCR, with one record for every CDR3 protein. The table records under 450,000 distinct CDR3 sequences, roughly 18% of them present only once. The source material was blood, either unsorted or a sorted T cell fraction (not recorded which). This rearrangement joins TRBV13 to TRBJ2-3, with D maybe TRBD1 (5 bases). The TCR comes from a male donor with ankylosing spondylitis. CDR3 nucleotides: TGTGCCAGCAGCCCCGCTTGGGGCCAAGGCACAGATACGCAGTATTTT. It specifies CASSPAWGQGTDTQYF.